This is a list of T cell receptor beta chains from one sample in a study of T-cell memory formation after mild COVID-19. TCRdb redid the calling of the 5' RACE reads with MiXCR, one entry per CDR3 protein. The sample holds 450,000 or so distinct CDR3 sequences, roughly 25% seen once. The sample was PBMCs or a T cell subset sorted from them (not recorded which). These receptors all come from an adult woman who had mild COVID-19 (a few samples of this study predate the infection). Cell type and time point are not known. The CDR3 runs from the conserved cysteine through the conserved F or W. A D gene is named only where the DNA matches it firmly. Size is omitted from some rows. Given values are once, few, many or a class for expanded clones.

J: TRBJ2-1; V: TRBV9; D: TRBD1; size: NA; CDR3: CASSVVGTGVYNEQFF; DNA: TGTGCCAGCAGCGTAGTAGGGACAGGGGTCTACAATGAGCAGTTCTTC
J: TRBJ2-7; V: TRBV20-1; D: NA; size: few; CDR3: CSAPGTNEQYF; DNA: TGCAGTGCCCCCGGAACCAACGAGCAGTACTTC
J: TRBJ2-2; V: TRBV5-1; D: NA; size: many; CDR3: CASSLQGTNTGELFF; DNA: TGCGCCAGCAGCTTGCAGGGAACGAACACCGGGGAGCTGTTTTTT
J: TRBJ2-1; V: TRBV7-3; D: NA; size: NA; CDR3: CASSPAGVTNEQFF; DNA: TGTGCCAGCAGCCCCGCCGGAGTGACGAATGAGCAGTTCTTC
J: TRBJ2-1; V: TRBV21-1; D: NA; size: few; CDR3: CASLGGTNEQFF; DNA: TGTGCCAGCCTAGGAGGGACGAATGAGCAGTTCTTC
J: TRBJ2-3; V: TRBV24-1; D: NA; size: few; CDR3: CATSAGPDTQYF; DNA: TGTGCCACCAGTGCGGGCCCCGATACGCAGTATTTT
J: TRBJ1-2; V: TRBV3-1; D: NA; size: few; CDR3: CASSPTGRPGGYTF; DNA: TGTGCCAGCAGCCCTACAGGGCGTCCGGGAGGCTACACCTTC
J: TRBJ2-1; V: TRBV27; D: TRBD2; size: few; CDR3: CASREASNEQFF; DNA: TGTGCCAGCCGGGAGGCCTCCAATGAGCAGTTCTTC
J: TRBJ2-5; V: TRBV11-2; D: NA; size: NA; CDR3: CASSLEATSQETQYF; DNA: TGTGCCAGCAGCTTAGAAGCCACTAGCCAAGAGACCCAGTACTTC
J: TRBJ2-1; V: TRBV29-1; D: TRBD1; size: few; CDR3: CSVEPLDRGLNEQFF; DNA: TGCAGCGTTGAACCGCTCGACAGGGGGCTAAATGAGCAGTTCTTC
J: TRBJ2-5; V: TRBV6-5; D: TRBD1; size: few; CDR3: CASSSRDRETQYF; DNA: TGTGCCAGCAGTTCCCGGGACAGGGAGACCCAGTACTTC
J: TRBJ1-1; V: TRBV25-1; D: NA; size: NA; CDR3: CASSLSQVTEAFF; DNA: TGTGCCAGCAGCCTTTCACAGGTCACTGAAGCTTTCTTT
J: TRBJ2-7; V: TRBV4-2; D: NA; size: few; CDR3: CASSQDPLVVELDF; DNA: TGTGCCAGCAGCCAAGATCCCCTAGTGGTAGAACTGGACTTC
J: TRBJ2-5; V: TRBV12-3/TRBV12-4; D: TRBD2; size: few; CDR3: CASSLGTSSGGKETQYF; DNA: TGTGCCAGCAGTTTAGGGACATCTAGCGGGGGAAAAGAGACCCAGTACTTC
J: TRBJ2-7; V: TRBV4-2; D: NA; size: few; CDR3: CASSPGVASEQYF; DNA: TGTGCCAGCAGCCCCGGGGTTGCAAGCGAGCAGTACTTC
J: TRBJ2-5; V: TRBV11-2; D: NA; size: NA; CDR3: CASSRGLSTQETQYF; DNA: TGTGCCAGCAGCCGGGGACTTTCGACTCAAGAGACCCAGTACTTC
J: TRBJ2-1; V: TRBV6-4; D: NA; size: many; CDR3: CASSDSSGSYNEQFF; DNA: TGTGCCAGCAGTGACTCTAGCGGCTCTTACAATGAGCAGTTCTTC
J: TRBJ2-1; V: TRBV27; D: NA; size: many; CDR3: CASSFSTSPRLSSYNEQFF; DNA: TGTGCCAGCAGTTTCTCGACTAGTCCAAGGCTAAGCTCCTACAATGAGCAGTTCTTC
J: TRBJ2-1; V: TRBV4-1; D: TRBD2; size: NA; CDR3: CASSRSGRRSYNEQFF; DNA: TGCGCCAGCAGCCGAAGCGGGAGGCGCTCCTACAATGAGCAGTTCTTC
J: TRBJ2-7; V: TRBV12-3/TRBV12-4; D: NA; size: many; CDR3: CASSWGGYEQYF; DNA: TGTGCCAGCAGTTGGGGCGGCTACGAGCAGTACTTC
J: TRBJ2-3; V: TRBV24-1; D: NA; size: NA; CDR3: CATSDTATQYF; DNA: TGTGCCACCTCGGACACTGCTACGCAGTATTTT
J: TRBJ1-1; V: TRBV15; D: NA; size: NA; CDR3: CATGRGTPSSEAFF; DNA: TGTGCCACCGGCCGGGGAACGCCAAGCTCTGAAGCTTTCTTT
J: TRBJ2-7; V: TRBV7-9; D: NA; size: NA; CDR3: CASSLGQLARPSDEQYF; DNA: TGTGCCAGCAGCTTAGGCCAACTAGCAAGGCCCTCGGACGAGCAGTACTTC
J: TRBJ2-3; V: TRBV7-9; D: NA; size: NA; CDR3: CASSLSEDTQYF; DNA: TGTGCCAGCAGCTTATCCGAAGATACGCAGTATTTT
J: TRBJ2-2; V: TRBV20-1; D: NA; size: few; CDR3: CSARRGGLDTGELFF; DNA: TGCAGTGCTAGGAGGGGGGGGCTGGACACCGGGGAGCTGTTTTTT
J: TRBJ2-1; V: TRBV5-1; D: TRBD2; size: NA; CDR3: CASSLEAGRDYEQFF; DNA: TGCGCCAGCAGCTTGGAGGCAGGGAGGGATTATGAGCAGTTCTTC
J: TRBJ2-7; V: TRBV27; D: TRBD2; size: NA; CDR3: CASSMTSGSYEQYF; DNA: TGTGCCAGCAGTATGACTAGCGGGAGCTACGAGCAGTACTTC
J: TRBJ2-7; V: TRBV20-1; D: TRBD1; size: NA; CDR3: CSARGEVAGTGAYEQYF; DNA: TGCAGTGCTAGAGGGGAGGTAGCCGGGACAGGGGCCTACGAGCAGTACTTC
J: TRBJ1-1; V: TRBV11-3; D: NA; size: few; CDR3: CASGEVIPSTEAFF; DNA: TGTGCCAGCGGTGAGGTGATCCCGTCCACTGAAGCTTTCTTT
J: TRBJ2-1; V: TRBV4-1; D: NA; size: few; CDR3: CASSQVVGGGNEQFF; DNA: TGCGCCAGCAGCCAAGTTGTGGGGGGTGGCAATGAGCAGTTCTTC
J: TRBJ1-3; V: TRBV29-1; D: NA; size: few; CDR3: CSINSGNTIYF; DNA: TGCAGCATCAACTCTGGAAACACCATATATTTT
J: TRBJ1-2; V: TRBV7-2; D: NA; size: once; CDR3: CASTEPSGLDYGYTF; DNA: TGTGCCAGCACCGAACCCTCAGGGCTCGACTATGGCTACACCTTC
J: TRBJ1-6; V: TRBV6-6; D: NA; size: few; CDR3: CASSSHRDTKNSPLHF; DNA: TGTGCCAGCAGTTCGCACCGGGACACCAAGAATTCACCCCTCCACTTT
J: TRBJ2-7; V: TRBV9; D: TRBD1; size: NA; CDR3: CASSGDRVEQYF; DNA: TGTGCCAGCAGCGGTGACAGGGTTGAGCAGTACTTC
J: TRBJ2-3; V: TRBV12-3/TRBV12-4; D: NA; size: NA; CDR3: CASSYLGSTDTQYF; DNA: TGTGCCAGCAGTTACCTCGGAAGCACAGATACGCAGTATTTT
J: TRBJ2-7; V: TRBV29-1; D: NA; size: NA; CDR3: CSVSASQGLTYEQYF; DNA: TGCAGCGTTTCTGCCTCTCAGGGCTTGACCTACGAGCAGTACTTC
J: TRBJ2-1; V: TRBV6-2/TRBV6-3; D: NA; size: NA; CDR3: CASSPTGTPSYNEQFF; DNA: TGTGCCAGCAGTCCGACCGGGACCCCCTCCTACAATGAGCAGTTCTTC
J: TRBJ2-2; V: TRBV30; D: TRBD2; size: NA; CDR3: CAWSSGLAGGGELFF; DNA: TGTGCCTGGAGCTCGGGACTAGCGGGAGGCGGGGAGCTGTTTTTT
J: TRBJ2-5; V: TRBV11-3; D: TRBD2; size: NA; CDR3: CASSLVAREWGEETQYF; DNA: TGTGCCAGCAGCTTAGTCGCGCGGGAGTGGGGGGAAGAGACCCAGTACTTC
J: TRBJ1-1; V: TRBV29-1; D: NA; size: NA; CDR3: CSAGSTGYTEAFF; DNA: TGCAGCGCCGGGAGTACAGGGTACACTGAAGCTTTCTTT
J: TRBJ1-6; V: TRBV27; D: NA; size: NA; CDR3: CASSFPTGFSSSYNSPLHF; DNA: TGTGCCAGCAGTTTCCCAACAGGGTTCTCGAGCTCCTATAATTCACCCCTCCACTTT